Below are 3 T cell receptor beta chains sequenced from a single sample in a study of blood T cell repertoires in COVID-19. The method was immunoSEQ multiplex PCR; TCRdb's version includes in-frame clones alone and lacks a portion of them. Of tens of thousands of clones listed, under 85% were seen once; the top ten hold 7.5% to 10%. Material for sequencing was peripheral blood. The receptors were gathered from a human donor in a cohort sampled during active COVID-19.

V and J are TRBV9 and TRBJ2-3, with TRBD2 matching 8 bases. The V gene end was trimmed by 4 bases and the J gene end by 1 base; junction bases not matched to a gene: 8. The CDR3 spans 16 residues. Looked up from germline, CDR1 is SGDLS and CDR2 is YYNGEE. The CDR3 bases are TGTGCCAGCAGCCCGATTCGGCGGGGGGGCACAGATACGCAGTATTTT. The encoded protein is CASSPIRRGGTDTQYF.

The CDR3: CASSLLGGTQETQYF. CDR3 coding DNA: TGTGCCAGCAGCTTATTGGGGGGGACCCAAGAGACCCAGTACTTC. The gene calls are TRBV5-6 and TRBJ2-5; 7 bases align to TRBD2. V trimming: 2 bases; J trimming: 1 base; junction bases outside the gene matches: 5. Per germline, CDR1 SGHDT and CDR2 YYEEEE. The CDR3 sequence is 15 residues long.

The CDR3 here is CASSDTGTGNTIYF. CDR3 DNA sequence: TGTGCCAGCAGTGATACGGGAACTGGAAACACCATATATTTT. The rearrangement links TRBV6-2 or TRBV6-3 to TRBJ1-3; D gene ambiguous. The CDR3 has 14 amino acids. The germline V gene has CDR1 MNHEY and CDR2 SVGEGT. The V end was cut by 5 bases, the J end by 2 bases, with 10 bases between.